These 19 T cell receptor beta chains originate from one sample sequenced in a study of post-analysis software for immune sequencing data. Study findings and constraints: Controls had lower frequencies than patients of about 5 TRBV segments, which included TRBV5-6, TRBV5-1 and TRBV20-1.

No antigen has been identified for these receptors. The library was made from cDNA and included unique molecular identifiers. MiXCR, run by TCRdb on the PCR reads, gives a single entry per CDR3 protein. Among 450,000 or so distinct CDR3 sequences listed, approximately 45% were seen once. Specimen: blood. These receptors all come from a girl aged 5-17 years with multiple sclerosis.

In the case of this clonotype: At one boundary the junction diverges from the germline segment, which might be a read error. The chain is built from TRBV9 and TRBJ1-2; the D gene is possibly TRBD1 (5 bases). Germline-derived CDR1 and CDR2 are SGDLS and YYNGEE. This CDR3 comprises 15 residues. Here the CDR3 DNA reads TGTGCCAGCAGCGTAGCGGCGGGGGGAGACTATGGCTGCACCTTC. This encodes CASSVAAGGDYGCTF.

The J gene is TRBJ1-1, the V gene TRBV7-3; weak D call: TRBD1 (6 bases). V lost 1 base, J lost 4 bases, and 19 bases lay in between. Germline V gene sequence: CDR1 SGHTA, CDR2 FQGTGA. The CDR3 runs 17 residues. The CDR3 coding sequence is TGTGCCAGCAGCTTAAGTCATACTGGGGGGCGCGGCACTGAAGCTTTCTTT. This codes for CASSLSHTGGRGTEAFF.

The genes are TRBV27 and TRBJ2-7, with D possibly TRBD1 on 6 matching bases. The CDR3 is 14 residues long. Germline-derived CDR1 and CDR2 are MNHEY and SMNVEV (reference sequence). Between the trimmed V and J ends, which lost 5 bases and 4 bases, there was a span of 15 bases. CDR3 sequence reads: CASSMQQGQYEQYF. The CDR3 DNA is TGTGCCAGCAGTATGCAACAGGGTCAGTACGAGCAGTACTTC.

The chain employs TRBV20-1 and TRBJ1-1, with no clear D. The CDR3 loop spans 13 amino acids. The germline V gene encodes CDR1 DFQATT and CDR2 SNEGSKA (reference sequence). V dropped 3 bases and J dropped 5 bases, with 13 bases sitting between them. CDR3 in DNA: TGCAGTGCTAGCAACAGCCTGAGGACTGAAGCTTTCTTT. Its translation is CSASNSLRTEAFF.

This clonotype was detected only a few times. The V and J genes are TRBV20-1 and TRBJ2-7; the D gene is possibly TRBD2 (5 bases). The DNA end favors TRBJ2-5, so the J call may be wrong. Germline lookup yields CDR1 DFQATT and CDR2 SNEGSKA (reference sequence). This CDR3 comprises 15 residues. As DNA, the CDR3 is TGCAGTGCTAGAGAATGGGGAGCGGATACAGAGACCCAGTACTTC. Its translation: CSAREWGADTETQYF.

V usage is TRBV20-1 and J usage is TRBJ1-5, with D maybe TRBD1 (6 bases). The ends were cut back, 6 bases at V and 7 bases at J, with 19 bases in the middle. Per germline, CDR1 DFQATT and CDR2 SNEGSKA (reference sequence). This CDR3 has 14 residues. The CDR3 reads CSAQGGDIWQPQHF. DNA of the CDR3: TGCAGTGCACAGGGAGGGGACATCTGGCAGCCCCAGCATTTT.

This clonotype was seen a handful of times. This sequence joins TRBV28 and TRBJ2-5, with D perhaps matching TRBD1 (6 bases). The CDR3 has 14 amino acids. Per the germline V gene, CDR1 is MDHEN and CDR2 is SYDVKM. Trimming left V 6 bases short and J 5 bases short, with 16 bases between. This CDR3 is CASRPPGAIETQYF. The DNA of the CDR3 is TGTGCCAGCAGACCTCCAGGGGCAATTGAGACCCAGTACTTC.

The sample holds a few counts of this clonotype. This chain connects TRBV20-1 to TRBJ2-3; 7 bases align to TRBD2. Germline assignment: CDR1 DFQATT and CDR2 SNEGSKA (reference sequence). CDR3 length: 16 residues. J lost 1 base, V lost 3 bases, and 10 bases had no gene match. CDR3 DNA: TGCAGTGCTAGCTCCCTCTGGGAGGGCGGCACAGATACGCAGTATTTT. This encodes CSASSLWEGGTDTQYF.

The V and J genes are TRBV6-1 and TRBJ1-1; D may be TRBD1 (5 bases). CDR1 is MNHNS, CDR2 SASEGT, per germline. The CDR3 runs to 16 residues. Deletions cut 5 bases from V and 1 base from J, with 17 bases between. The CDR3 loop reads CASSIWGQGSNTEAFF. Written as DNA, the CDR3 is TGTGCCAGCAGTATCTGGGGCCAGGGATCGAACACTGAAGCTTTCTTT.

This clonotype has only a few counts. The chain uses TRBV12-3 or TRBV12-4 and TRBJ1-5; D is uncertain. The CDR3 runs 13 residues. The V end was cut by 3 bases, the J end by 4 bases, with 7 bases between. CDR3 loop: CASSFEHNQPQHF. CDR3 bases: TGTGCCAGCAGTTTCGAGCATAATCAGCCCCAGCATTTT.

The chain is built from TRBV7-2 and TRBJ2-7; a possible D gene is TRBD2 (6 bases). V dropped 4 bases and J dropped 2 bases, with 15 bases sitting between them. The CDR3 spans 15 residues. Germline CDR1 SGHTA, CDR2 FQGNSA. Here the CDR3 reads CASSSMEGLPYEQYF. CDR3 in DNA: TGTGCCAGCAGCTCGATGGAGGGCCTACCCTACGAGCAGTACTTC.

This rearrangement joins TRBV27 to TRBJ2-3; TRBD2 agrees at 12 bases. V gave up 5 bases and J gave up 2 bases; unmatched junction bases: 5. The length of the CDR3 is 16 residues. Germline lookup yields CDR1 MNHEY and CDR2 SMNVEV (reference sequence). The CDR3 region has the DNA TGTGCCAGCAGTCGACTAGCGGGGGCCTACACAGATACGCAGTATTTT. Encoded protein: CASSRLAGAYTDTQYF.

The CDR3 spells CASSLTEGARLFF. The CDR3 coding sequence is TGTGCCAGCAGTTTAACCGAGGGGGCGCGACTGTTTTTT. V usage is TRBV28 and J usage is TRBJ1-4; 7 positions match TRBD1. V was clipped by 2 bases and J by 13 bases; unmatched bases: 7. This CDR3 comprises 13 residues. Germline CDR1 is MDHEN and CDR2 is SYDVKM.

This chain joins TRBV29-1 and TRBJ2-6; the match to TRBD1 covers 7 bases. Germline trimming cut 1 base from V and 2 bases from J; bases unmatched to any gene: 20. CDR3 size: 21 residues. Germline CDR1 SQVTM, CDR2 ANQGSEA. The CDR3 spells CSVEVPPEVDRAVTGANVLTF. CDR3 in DNA: TGCAGCGTTGAAGTCCCCCCTGAGGTAGACAGGGCAGTAACTGGGGCCAACGTCCTGACTTTC.

The chain carries TRBV6-6 and TRBJ2-7, with 11 nucleotides matching TRBD2. This CDR3 spans 15 amino acids. Germline V CDR1 and CDR2: MNHNY, SVGAGI (reference sequence). J gave up 6 bases and V 7 bases, and 11 bases lay outside the gene matches. This CDR3 is CASNKVLAGVSEQYF. CDR3 nucleotides: TGTGCCAGCAATAAGGTACTAGCGGGAGTATCCGAGCAGTACTTC.

The chain couples TRBV10-3 to TRBJ2-7; 8 bases are shared with TRBD1. Unmatched junction bases numbered 6, after V lost 8 bases and J lost 3 bases. This CDR3 is built from 13 residues. Germline values: CDR1 ENHRY, CDR2 SYGVKD. The CDR3 region is CAIQDRDRYEQYF. The DNA of the CDR3 is TGTGCCATCCAGGACAGGGACCGCTACGAGCAGTACTTC.

J is TRBJ2-7 and V is TRBV28; TRBD2 is a possible D gene (6 bases). The CDR3 is 15 amino acids. CDR1 is MDHEN, CDR2 SYDVKM, per germline. V gave up 4 bases and J gave up 6 bases, with 19 bases separating them. The DNA for the CDR3 is TGTGCCAGCAGTTCCGATCCGGGAGCCCATAGCGAGCAGTACTTC. Translation: CASSSDPGAHSEQYF.

V is TRBV3-1 and J is TRBJ2-1, with D tentatively TRBD2 (5 bases). The CDR3 runs 16 residues. The germline V gene encodes CDR1 LGHDT and CDR2 YNNKEL (reference sequence). V was shortened by 1 base and J by 3 bases, with 13 bases between the two germline ends. CDR3 in amino acids: CASSQVLYRDYNEQFF. The CDR3 DNA reads as TGTGCCAGCAGCCAAGTTCTCTACCGGGACTACAATGAGCAGTTCTTC.

The chain joins TRBV7-2 to TRBJ1-6; tentative D call: TRBD1 (6 bases). The V end was cut by 3 bases, the J end by 7 bases, with 13 bases between. Germline CDR1 SGHTA, CDR2 FQGNSA. The CDR3 totals 15 residues. The CDR3 nucleotides are TGTGCCAGCAGCTTGCTGACAGGTGCGAATTCACCCCTCCACTTT. It translates to CASSLLTGANSPLHF.